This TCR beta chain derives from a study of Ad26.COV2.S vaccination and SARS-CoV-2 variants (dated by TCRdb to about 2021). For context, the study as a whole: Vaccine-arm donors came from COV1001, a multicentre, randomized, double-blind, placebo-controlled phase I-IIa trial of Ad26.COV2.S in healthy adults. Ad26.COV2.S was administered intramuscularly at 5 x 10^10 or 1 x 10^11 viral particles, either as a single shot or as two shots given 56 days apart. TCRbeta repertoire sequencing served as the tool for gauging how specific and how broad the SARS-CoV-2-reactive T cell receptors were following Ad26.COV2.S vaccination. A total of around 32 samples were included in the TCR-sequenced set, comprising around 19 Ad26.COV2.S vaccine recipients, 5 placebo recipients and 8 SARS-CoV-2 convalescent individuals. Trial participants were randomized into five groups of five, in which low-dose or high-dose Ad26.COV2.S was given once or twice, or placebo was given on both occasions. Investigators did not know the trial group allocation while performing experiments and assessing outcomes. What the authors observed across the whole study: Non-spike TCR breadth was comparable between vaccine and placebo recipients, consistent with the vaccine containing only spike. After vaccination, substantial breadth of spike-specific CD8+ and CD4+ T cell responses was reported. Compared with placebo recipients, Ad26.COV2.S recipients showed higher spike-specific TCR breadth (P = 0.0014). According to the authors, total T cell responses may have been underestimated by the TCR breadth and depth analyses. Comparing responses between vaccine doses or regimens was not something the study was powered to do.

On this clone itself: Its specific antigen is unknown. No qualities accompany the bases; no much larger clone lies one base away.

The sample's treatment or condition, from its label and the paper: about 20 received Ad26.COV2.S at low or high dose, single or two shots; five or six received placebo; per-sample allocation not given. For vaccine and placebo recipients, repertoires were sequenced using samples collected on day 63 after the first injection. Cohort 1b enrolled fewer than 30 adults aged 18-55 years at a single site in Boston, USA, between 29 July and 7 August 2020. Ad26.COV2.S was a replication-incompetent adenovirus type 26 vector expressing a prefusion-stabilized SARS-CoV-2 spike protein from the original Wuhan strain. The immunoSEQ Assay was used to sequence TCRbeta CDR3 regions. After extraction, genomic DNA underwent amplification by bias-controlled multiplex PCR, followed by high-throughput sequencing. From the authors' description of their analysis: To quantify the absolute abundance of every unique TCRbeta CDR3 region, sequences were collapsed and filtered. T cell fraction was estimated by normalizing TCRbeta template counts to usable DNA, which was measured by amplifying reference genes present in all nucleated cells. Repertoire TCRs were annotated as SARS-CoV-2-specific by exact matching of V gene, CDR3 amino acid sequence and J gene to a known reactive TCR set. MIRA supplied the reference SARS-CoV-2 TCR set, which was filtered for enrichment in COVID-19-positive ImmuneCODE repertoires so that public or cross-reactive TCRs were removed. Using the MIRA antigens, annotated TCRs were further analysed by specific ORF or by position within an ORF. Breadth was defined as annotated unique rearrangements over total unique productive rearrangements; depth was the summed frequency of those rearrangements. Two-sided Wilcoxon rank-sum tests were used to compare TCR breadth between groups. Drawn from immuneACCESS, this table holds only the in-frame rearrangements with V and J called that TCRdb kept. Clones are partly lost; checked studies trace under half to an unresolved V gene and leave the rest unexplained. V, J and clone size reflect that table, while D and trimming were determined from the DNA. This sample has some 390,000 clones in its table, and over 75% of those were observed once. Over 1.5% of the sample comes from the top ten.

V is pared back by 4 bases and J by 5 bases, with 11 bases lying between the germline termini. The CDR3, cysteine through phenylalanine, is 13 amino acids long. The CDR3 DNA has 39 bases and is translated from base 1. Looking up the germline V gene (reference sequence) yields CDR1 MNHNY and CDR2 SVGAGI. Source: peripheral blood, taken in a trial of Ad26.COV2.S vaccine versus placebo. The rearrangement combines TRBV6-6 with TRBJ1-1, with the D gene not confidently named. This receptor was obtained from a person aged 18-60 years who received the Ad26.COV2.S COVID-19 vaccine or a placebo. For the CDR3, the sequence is CASSFDSGTEAFF. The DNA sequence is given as TGTGCCAGCAGTTTTGATTCTGGGACTGAAGCTTTCTTT.